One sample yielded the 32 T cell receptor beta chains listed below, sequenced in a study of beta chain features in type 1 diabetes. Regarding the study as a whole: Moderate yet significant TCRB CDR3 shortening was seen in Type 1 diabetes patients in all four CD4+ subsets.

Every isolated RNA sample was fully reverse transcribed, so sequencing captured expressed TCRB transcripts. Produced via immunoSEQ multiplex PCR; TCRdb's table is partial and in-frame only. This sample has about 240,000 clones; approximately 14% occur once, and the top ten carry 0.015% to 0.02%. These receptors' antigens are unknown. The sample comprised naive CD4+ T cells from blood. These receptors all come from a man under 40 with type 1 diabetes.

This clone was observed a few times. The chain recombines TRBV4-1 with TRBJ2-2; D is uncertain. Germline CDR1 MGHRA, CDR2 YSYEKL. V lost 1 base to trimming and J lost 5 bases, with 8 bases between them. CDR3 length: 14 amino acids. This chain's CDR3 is CASSQVLVTGELFF. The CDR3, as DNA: TGCGCCAGCAGCCAAGTTCTAGTGACCGGGGAGCTGTTTTTT.

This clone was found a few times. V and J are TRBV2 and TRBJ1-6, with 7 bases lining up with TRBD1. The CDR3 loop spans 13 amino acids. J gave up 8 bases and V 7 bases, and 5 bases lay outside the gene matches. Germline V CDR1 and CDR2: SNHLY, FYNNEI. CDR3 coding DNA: TGTGCCAGCACCGGGACAGAGTATTCACCCCTCCACTTT. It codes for CASTGTEYSPLHF.

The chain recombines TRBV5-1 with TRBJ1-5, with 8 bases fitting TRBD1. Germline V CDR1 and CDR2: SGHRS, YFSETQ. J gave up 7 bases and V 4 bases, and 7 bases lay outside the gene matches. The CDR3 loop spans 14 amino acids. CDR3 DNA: TGCGCCAGCAGCCCGGACAGGGCAGGGCAGCCCCAGCATTTT. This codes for CASSPDRAGQPQHF.

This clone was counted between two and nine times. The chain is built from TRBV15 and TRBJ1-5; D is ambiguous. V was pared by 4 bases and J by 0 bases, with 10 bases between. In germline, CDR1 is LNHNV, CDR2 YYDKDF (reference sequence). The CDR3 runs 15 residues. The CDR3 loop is CATSMGSGSNQPQHF. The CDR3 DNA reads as TGTGCCACCAGCATGGGTAGCGGTAGCAATCAGCCCCAGCATTTT.

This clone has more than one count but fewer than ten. The CDR3 nucleotides are TGCGCCAGCAGCTTGGTATCAGGGAGGGAGACTGAAGCTTTCTTT. Encoded protein: CASSLVSGRETEAFF. This sequence joins TRBV5-1 and TRBJ1-1, with a possible D match to TRBD1 (5 bases). Trimming removed 0 bases from V and 5 bases from J, with 14 bases in between. The CDR3 spans 15 residues. The germline V gene encodes CDR1 SGHRS and CDR2 YFSETQ. The full variable domain, rest sourced from reference TRBV5-1 and TRBJ1-1, is KAGVTQTPRYLIKTRGQQVTLSCSPISGHRSVSWYQQTPGQGLQFLFEYFSETQRNKGNFPGRFSGRQFSNSRSEMNVSTLELGDSALYLCASSLVSGRETEAFFGQGTRLTVV.

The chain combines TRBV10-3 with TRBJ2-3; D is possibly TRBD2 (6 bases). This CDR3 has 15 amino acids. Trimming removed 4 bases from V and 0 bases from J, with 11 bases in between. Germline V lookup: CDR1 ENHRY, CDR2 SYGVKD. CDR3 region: CAISGRELSTDTQYF. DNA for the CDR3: TGTGCCATCAGTGGTCGGGAGTTAAGCACAGATACGCAGTATTTT.

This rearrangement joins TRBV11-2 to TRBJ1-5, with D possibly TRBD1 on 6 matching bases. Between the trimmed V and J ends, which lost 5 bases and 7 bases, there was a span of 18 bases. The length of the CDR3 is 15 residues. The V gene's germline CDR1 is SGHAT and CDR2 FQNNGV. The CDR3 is CASSPGGLGRQPQHF. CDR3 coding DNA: TGTGCCAGCAGCCCGGGGGGGCTCGGGAGGCAGCCCCAGCATTTT.

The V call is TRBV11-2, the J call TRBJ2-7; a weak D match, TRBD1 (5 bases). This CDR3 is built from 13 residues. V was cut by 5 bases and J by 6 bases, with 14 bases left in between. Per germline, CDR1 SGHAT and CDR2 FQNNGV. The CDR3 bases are TGTGCCAGCAGCCCGGACACGGGCTCCGAGCAGTACTTC. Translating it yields CASSPDTGSEQYF. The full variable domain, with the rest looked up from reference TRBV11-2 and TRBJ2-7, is EAGVAQSPRYKIIEKRQSVAFWCNPISGHATLYWYQQILGQGPKLLIQFQNNGVVDDSQLPKDRFSAERLKGVDSTLKIQPAKLEDSAVYLCASSPDTGSEQYFGPGTRLTVT.

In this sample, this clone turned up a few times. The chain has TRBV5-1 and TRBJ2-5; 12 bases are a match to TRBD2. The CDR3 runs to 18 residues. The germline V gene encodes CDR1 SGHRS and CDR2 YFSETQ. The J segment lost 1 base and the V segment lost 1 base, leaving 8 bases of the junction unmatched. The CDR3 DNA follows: TGCGCCAGCAGCTTGTCGACTAGCGGGGGTAATCTCCAAGAGACCCAGTACTTC. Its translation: CASSLSTSGGNLQETQYF.

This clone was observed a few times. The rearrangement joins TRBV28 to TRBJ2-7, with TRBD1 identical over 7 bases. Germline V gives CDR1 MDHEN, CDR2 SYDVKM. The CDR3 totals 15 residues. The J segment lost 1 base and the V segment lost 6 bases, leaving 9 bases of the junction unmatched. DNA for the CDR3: TGTGCCAGCAGCCCAACAGGGGCCCTGTCCTACGAGCAGTACTTC. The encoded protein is CASSPTGALSYEQYF. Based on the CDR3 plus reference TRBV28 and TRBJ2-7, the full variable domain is DVKVTQSSRYLVKRTGEKVFLECVQDMDHENMFWYRQDPGLGLRLIYFSYDVKMKEKGDIPEGYSVSREKKERFSLILESASTNQTSMYLCASSPTGALSYEQYFGPGTRLTVT.

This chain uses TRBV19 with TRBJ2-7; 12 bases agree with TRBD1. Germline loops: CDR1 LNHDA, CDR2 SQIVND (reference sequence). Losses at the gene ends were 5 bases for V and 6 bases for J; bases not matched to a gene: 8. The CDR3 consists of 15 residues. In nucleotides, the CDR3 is TGTGCCAGTAGTGACCCCGGGACAGGGGGCTCCGAGCAGTACTTC. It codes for CASSDPGTGGSEQYF.

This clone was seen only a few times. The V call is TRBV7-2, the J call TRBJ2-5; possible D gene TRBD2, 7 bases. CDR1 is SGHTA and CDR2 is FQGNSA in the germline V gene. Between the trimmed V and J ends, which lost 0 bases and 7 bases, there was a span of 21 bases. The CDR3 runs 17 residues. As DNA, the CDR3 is TGTGCCAGCAGCTTAGCGGCCGGGGGCTCCACGGGGGGGACCCAGTACTTC. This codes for CASSLAAGGSTGGTQYF.

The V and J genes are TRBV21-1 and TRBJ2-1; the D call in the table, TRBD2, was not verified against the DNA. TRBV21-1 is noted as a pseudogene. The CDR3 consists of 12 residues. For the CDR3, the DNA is TGTGCCAGCAGCTGGAGTTACAATGAGCAGTTCTTC. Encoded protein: CASSWSYNEQFF.

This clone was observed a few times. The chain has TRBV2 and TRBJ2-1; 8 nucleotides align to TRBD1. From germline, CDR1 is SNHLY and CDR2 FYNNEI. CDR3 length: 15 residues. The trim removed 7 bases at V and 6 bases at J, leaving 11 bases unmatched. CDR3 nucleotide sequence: TGTGCCAGCATGAAACCGGGACAGGCGGTCAATGAGCAGTTCTTC. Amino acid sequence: CASMKPGQAVNEQFF.

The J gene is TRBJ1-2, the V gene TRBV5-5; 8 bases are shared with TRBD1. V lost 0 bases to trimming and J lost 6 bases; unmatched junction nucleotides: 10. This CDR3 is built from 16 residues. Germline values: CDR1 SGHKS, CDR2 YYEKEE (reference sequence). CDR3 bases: TGTGCCAGCAGCTTGGTTTGGACAGGGCTTCCCAATGGCTACACCTTC. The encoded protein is CASSLVWTGLPNGYTF.

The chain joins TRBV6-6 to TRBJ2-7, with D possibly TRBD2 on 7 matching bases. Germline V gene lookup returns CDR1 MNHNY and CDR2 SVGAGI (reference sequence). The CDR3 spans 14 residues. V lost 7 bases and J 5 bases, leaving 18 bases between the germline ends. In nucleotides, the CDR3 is TGTGCCAGCATTGCAACGGGGGGCGGCGACGAGCAGTACTTC. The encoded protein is CASIATGGGDEQYF.

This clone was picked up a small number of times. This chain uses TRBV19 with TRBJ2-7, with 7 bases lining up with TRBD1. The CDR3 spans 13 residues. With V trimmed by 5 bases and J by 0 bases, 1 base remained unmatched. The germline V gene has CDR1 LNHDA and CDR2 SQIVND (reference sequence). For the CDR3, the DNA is TGTGCCAGTAGTCCAGGGGGCTCCTACGAGCAGTACTTC. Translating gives CASSPGGSYEQYF.

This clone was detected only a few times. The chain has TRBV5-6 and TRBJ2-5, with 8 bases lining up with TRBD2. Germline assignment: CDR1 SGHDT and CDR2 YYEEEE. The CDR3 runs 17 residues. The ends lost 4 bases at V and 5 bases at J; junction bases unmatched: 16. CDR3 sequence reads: CASSTIGSGGPRETQYF. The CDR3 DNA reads TGTGCCAGCAGCACTATAGGGTCGGGAGGGCCGCGGGAGACCCAGTACTTC.

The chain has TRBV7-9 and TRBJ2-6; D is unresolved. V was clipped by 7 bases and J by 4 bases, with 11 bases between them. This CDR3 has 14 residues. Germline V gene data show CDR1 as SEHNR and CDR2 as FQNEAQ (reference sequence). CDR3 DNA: TGTGCCAGCACCCTTTCCCTCGGGGCCAACGTCCTGACTTTC. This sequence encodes CASTLSLGANVLTF.

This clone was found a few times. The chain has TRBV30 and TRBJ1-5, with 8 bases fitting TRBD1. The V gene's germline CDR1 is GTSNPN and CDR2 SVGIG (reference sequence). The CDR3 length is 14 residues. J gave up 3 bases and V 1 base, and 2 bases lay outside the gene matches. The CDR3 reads CAWSADRDNQPQHF. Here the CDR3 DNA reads TGTGCCTGGAGTGCGGACAGGGACAATCAGCCCCAGCATTTT. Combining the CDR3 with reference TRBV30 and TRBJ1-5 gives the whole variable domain SQTIHQWPATLVQPVGSPLSLECTVEGTSNPNLYWYRQAAGRGLQLLFYSVGIGQISSEVPQNLSASRPQDRQFILSSKKLLLSDSGFYLCAWSADRDNQPQHFGDGTRLSIL.

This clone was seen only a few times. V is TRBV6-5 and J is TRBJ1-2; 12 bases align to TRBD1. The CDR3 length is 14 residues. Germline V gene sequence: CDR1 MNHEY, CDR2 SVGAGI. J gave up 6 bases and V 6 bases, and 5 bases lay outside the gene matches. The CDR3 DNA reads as TGTGCCAGCAGCCCCGGGACAGGGGGCCATGGCTACACCTTC. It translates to CASSPGTGGHGYTF.

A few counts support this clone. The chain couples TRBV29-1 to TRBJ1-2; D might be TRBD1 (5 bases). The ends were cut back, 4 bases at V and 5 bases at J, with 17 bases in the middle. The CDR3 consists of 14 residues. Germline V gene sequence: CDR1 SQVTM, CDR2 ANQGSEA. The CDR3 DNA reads TGCAGCGTTGTGGGGCAGGGAATTGGGTATGGCTACACCTTC. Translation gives CSVVGQGIGYGYTF.

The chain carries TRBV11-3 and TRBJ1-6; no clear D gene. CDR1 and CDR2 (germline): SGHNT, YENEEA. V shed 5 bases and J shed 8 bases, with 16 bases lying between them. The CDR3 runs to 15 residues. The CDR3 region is CASSGRFSRDSPLHF. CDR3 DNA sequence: TGTGCCAGCAGCGGCCGTTTCTCTCGGGATTCACCCCTCCACTTT. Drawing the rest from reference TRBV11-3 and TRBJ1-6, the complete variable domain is EAGVVQSPRYKIIEKKQPVAFWCNPISGHNTLYWYLQNLGQGPELLIRYENEEAVDDSQLPKDRFSAERLKGVDSTLKIQPAELGDSAVYLCASSGRFSRDSPLHFGNGTRLTVT.

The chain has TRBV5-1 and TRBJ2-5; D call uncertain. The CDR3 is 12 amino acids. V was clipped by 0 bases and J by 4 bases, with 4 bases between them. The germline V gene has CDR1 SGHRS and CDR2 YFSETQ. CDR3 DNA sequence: TGCGCCAGCAGCTTGGCCTCAGAGACCCAGTACTTC. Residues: CASSLASETQYF.

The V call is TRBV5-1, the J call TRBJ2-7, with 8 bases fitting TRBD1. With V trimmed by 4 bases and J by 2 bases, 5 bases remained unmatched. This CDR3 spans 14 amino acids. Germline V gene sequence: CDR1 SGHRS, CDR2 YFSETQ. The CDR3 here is CASSPGQAPYEQYF. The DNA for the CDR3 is TGCGCCAGCAGCCCGGGACAGGCCCCCTACGAGCAGTACTTC. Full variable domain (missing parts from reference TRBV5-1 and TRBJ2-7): KAGVTQTPRYLIKTRGQQVTLSCSPISGHRSVSWYQQTPGQGLQFLFEYFSETQRNKGNFPGRFSGRQFSNSRSEMNVSTLELGDSALYLCASSPGQAPYEQYFGPGTRLTVT.

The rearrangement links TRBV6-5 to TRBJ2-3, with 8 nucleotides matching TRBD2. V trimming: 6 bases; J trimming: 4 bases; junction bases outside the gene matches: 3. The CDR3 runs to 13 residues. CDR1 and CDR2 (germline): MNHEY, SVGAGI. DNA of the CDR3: TGTGCCAGCAGGGGACTAGGTTCAGATACGCAGTATTTT. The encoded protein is CASRGLGSDTQYF.

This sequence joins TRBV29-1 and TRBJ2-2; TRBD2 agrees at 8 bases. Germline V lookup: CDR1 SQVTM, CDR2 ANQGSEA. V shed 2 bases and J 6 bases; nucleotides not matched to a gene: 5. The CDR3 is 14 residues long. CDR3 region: CSVEPPGGPGELFF. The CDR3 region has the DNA TGCAGCGTTGAACCCCCGGGGGGGCCCGGGGAGCTGTTTTTT.

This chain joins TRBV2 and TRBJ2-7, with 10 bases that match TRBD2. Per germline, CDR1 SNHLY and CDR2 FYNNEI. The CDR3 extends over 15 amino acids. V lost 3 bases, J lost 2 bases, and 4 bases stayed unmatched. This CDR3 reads CASSEASGGAYEQYF. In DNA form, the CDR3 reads TGTGCCAGCAGTGAGGCCAGCGGGGGGGCCTACGAGCAGTACTTC.

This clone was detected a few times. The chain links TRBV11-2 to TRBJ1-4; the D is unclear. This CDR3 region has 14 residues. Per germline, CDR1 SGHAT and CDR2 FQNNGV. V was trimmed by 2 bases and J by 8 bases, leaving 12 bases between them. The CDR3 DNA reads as TGTGCCAGCAGCTTAAGCCGGGTAGCGGAAAAACTGTTTTTT. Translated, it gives CASSLSRVAEKLFF.

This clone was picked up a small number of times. The CDR3 sequence is CASSQDDRADYEQYF. As DNA, the CDR3 is TGCGCCAGCAGCCAAGATGACAGGGCAGACTACGAGCAGTACTTC. The V call is TRBV4-1, the J call TRBJ2-7, with 7 bases lining up with TRBD1. CDR1 and CDR2 from the germline V gene are MGHRA and YSYEKL. V lost 0 bases, J lost 3 bases, and 5 bases stayed unmatched. This CDR3 is 15 amino acids long.

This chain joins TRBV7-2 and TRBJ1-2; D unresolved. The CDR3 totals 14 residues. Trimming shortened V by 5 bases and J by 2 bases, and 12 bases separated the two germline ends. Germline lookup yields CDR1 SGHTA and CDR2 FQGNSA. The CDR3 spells CASSPREGNYGYTF. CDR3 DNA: TGTGCCAGCAGCCCCCGGGAAGGGAACTATGGCTACACCTTC.

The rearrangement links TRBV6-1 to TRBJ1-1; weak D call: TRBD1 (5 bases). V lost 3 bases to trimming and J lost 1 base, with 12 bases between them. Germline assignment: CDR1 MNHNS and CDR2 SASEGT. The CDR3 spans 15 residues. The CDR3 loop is CASSEWGSPNTEAFF. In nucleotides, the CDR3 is TGTGCCAGCAGTGAGTGGGGCAGCCCGAACACTGAAGCTTTCTTT.